This passage covers 12 T cell receptor beta chains from one sample sequenced in a study of blood T cells in healthy people across ages. Primers used in a second PCR of roughly 6 to 11 cycles were a sample-barcoded 5' primer and a J-beta primer mix. Each CDR3 protein is one row after TCRdb ran MiXCR on the 5' RACE reads. The sample holds 700,000 to 800,000 distinct CDR3 sequences; roughly 44% are singletons and the top ten take under 25%. Sequenced sample: blood. The receptor source for this set is an older woman in good health.

There are a few counts of this clonotype. The V and J genes are TRBV20-1 and TRBJ2-7; D remains unclear. Trimming took 1 base from V and 0 from J, leaving 7 bases between them. The CDR3 is made up of 13 amino acids. In germline, CDR1 is DFQATT, CDR2 SNEGSKA (reference sequence). The CDR3 DNA follows: TGCAGTGCTAGAGCGGGCATCTCCTACGAGCAGTACTTC. This gives the protein CSARAGISYEQYF.

The table lists this clonotype with a count of one. V and J are TRBV24-1 and TRBJ1-2; a possible D gene is TRBD1 (5 bases). The CDR3 sequence is 15 residues long. Trimming left V 3 bases short and J 2 bases short, with 12 bases between. The germline gives CDR1 KGHDR, CDR2 SFDVKD. For the CDR3, the DNA is TGTGCCACCAGTGATGGGGGGGGAGCCAACTATGGCTACACCTTC. Amino acid sequence: CATSDGGGANYGYTF.

This CDR3 reads CASSYSHGRANEQYF. The CDR3 bases are TGTGCCAGCAGTTACTCACACGGGAGGGCCAACGAGCAGTACTTC. V and J are TRBV6-2 or TRBV6-3 and TRBJ2-7, with 8 bases fitting TRBD2. V lost 0 bases to trimming and J lost 5 bases; unmatched junction nucleotides: 6. The CDR3 contains 15 residues. Germline CDR1 MNHEY, CDR2 SVGEGT.

This clonotype was seen only a few times. V is TRBV29-1 and J is TRBJ1-2; 12 bases align to TRBD1. CDR1 SQVTM and CDR2 ANQGSEA come from the germline V gene. The CDR3 is 15 amino acids. V lost 7 bases to trimming and J lost 8 bases; unmatched junction nucleotides: 14. This CDR3 is CSAYLRGQGAGGYTF. Written as DNA, the CDR3 is TGCAGCGCTTACCTCCGGGGACAGGGGGCGGGAGGCTACACCTTC.

The V gene is TRBV20-1, the J gene TRBJ1-1; no definite D call. This CDR3 contains 13 residues. With 4 bases removed from V and 0 bases from J, the gap between germline ends came to 9 bases. Looked up from germline, CDR1 is DFQATT and CDR2 is SNEGSKA (reference sequence). The CDR3: CSAMIALNTEAFF. The DNA for the CDR3 is TGCAGTGCTATGATAGCTTTGAACACTGAAGCTTTCTTT.

A few counts support this clonotype. V is TRBV6-2 or TRBV6-3 and J is TRBJ2-4; tentatively, D is TRBD1 (6 bases). Germline CDR1 MNHEY, CDR2 SVGEGT. V dropped 2 bases and J dropped 1 base, with 9 bases sitting between them. CDR3 length equals 15 residues. DNA of the CDR3: TGTGCCAGCAGTTACAAGCAGGGGGCCAAAAACATTCAGTACTTC. This gives the protein CASSYKQGAKNIQYF.

This clonotype was detected only a few times. V usage is TRBV28 and J usage is TRBJ1-5, with D possibly being TRBD1 (5 bases). The V and J ends lost 2 bases and 7 bases respectively, with 18 bases between them. The germline CDR1 and CDR2 sequences are MDHEN and SYDVKM. The CDR3 runs to 16 residues. CDR3 residues: CASSLRVRLKGQPQHF. The CDR3 nucleotides are TGTGCCAGCAGTTTACGGGTCAGATTGAAGGGGCAGCCCCAGCATTTT.

This chain uses TRBV7-2 with TRBJ2-1; the D gene is possibly TRBD1 (6 bases). The last part of the DNA fits TRBJ2-7 better; the J call may be wrong. The length of the CDR3 is 12 residues. CDR1 is SGHTA and CDR2 is FQGNSA in the germline V gene. The CDR3 spells CASSSTGFGQYF. In nucleotides, the CDR3 is TGTGCCAGCAGCTCTACAGGGTTCGGGCAGTACTTC.

The chain couples TRBV7-3 to TRBJ2-7; 8 bases fit TRBD2. The ends lost 5 bases at V and 5 bases at J; junction bases unmatched: 8. CDR3 length: 14 amino acids. Per the germline V gene, CDR1 is SGHTA and CDR2 is FQGTGA. CDR3 loop: CASSAGSGRHEQYF. The CDR3 region has the DNA TGTGCCAGCAGCGCGGGGAGCGGGAGACACGAGCAGTACTTC.

Ten or more counts support this clonotype. This sequence joins TRBV20-1 and TRBJ2-7; TRBD2 agrees at 9 bases. The CDR3 is 14 amino acids. With 5 bases clipped from V and 5 bases from J, the junction kept 10 bases outside the gene matches. CDR1 is DFQATT and CDR2 is SNEGSKA in the germline V gene (reference sequence). Here the CDR3 DNA reads TGCAGTGCTTACTATAGCGGGAGTACCCACGAGCAGTACTTC. Translating gives CSAYYSGSTHEQYF.

About this clonotype: One end of the junction is discordant with germline, which a read error may explain. The chain has TRBV20-1 and TRBJ2-1, with D tentatively TRBD2 (5 bases). CDR3 length: 12 amino acids. Germline lookup yields CDR1 DFQATT and CDR2 SNEGSKA (reference sequence). CDR3 nucleotides: TGCGGTGCGGAGCGGTTTGACTATGAGCAGTTCTTC. Protein product: CGAERFDYEQFF.

V is TRBV12-3 or TRBV12-4 and J is TRBJ2-7; 12 nucleotides match TRBD2. Trimming at V came to 6 bases and at J to 2 bases, leaving 5 bases not matched to a gene. This CDR3 contains 15 residues. In DNA form, the CDR3 reads TGTGCCAGCAGAACGACTAGCGGGGGAACCTACGAGCAGTACTTC. This translates into CASRTTSGGTYEQYF.